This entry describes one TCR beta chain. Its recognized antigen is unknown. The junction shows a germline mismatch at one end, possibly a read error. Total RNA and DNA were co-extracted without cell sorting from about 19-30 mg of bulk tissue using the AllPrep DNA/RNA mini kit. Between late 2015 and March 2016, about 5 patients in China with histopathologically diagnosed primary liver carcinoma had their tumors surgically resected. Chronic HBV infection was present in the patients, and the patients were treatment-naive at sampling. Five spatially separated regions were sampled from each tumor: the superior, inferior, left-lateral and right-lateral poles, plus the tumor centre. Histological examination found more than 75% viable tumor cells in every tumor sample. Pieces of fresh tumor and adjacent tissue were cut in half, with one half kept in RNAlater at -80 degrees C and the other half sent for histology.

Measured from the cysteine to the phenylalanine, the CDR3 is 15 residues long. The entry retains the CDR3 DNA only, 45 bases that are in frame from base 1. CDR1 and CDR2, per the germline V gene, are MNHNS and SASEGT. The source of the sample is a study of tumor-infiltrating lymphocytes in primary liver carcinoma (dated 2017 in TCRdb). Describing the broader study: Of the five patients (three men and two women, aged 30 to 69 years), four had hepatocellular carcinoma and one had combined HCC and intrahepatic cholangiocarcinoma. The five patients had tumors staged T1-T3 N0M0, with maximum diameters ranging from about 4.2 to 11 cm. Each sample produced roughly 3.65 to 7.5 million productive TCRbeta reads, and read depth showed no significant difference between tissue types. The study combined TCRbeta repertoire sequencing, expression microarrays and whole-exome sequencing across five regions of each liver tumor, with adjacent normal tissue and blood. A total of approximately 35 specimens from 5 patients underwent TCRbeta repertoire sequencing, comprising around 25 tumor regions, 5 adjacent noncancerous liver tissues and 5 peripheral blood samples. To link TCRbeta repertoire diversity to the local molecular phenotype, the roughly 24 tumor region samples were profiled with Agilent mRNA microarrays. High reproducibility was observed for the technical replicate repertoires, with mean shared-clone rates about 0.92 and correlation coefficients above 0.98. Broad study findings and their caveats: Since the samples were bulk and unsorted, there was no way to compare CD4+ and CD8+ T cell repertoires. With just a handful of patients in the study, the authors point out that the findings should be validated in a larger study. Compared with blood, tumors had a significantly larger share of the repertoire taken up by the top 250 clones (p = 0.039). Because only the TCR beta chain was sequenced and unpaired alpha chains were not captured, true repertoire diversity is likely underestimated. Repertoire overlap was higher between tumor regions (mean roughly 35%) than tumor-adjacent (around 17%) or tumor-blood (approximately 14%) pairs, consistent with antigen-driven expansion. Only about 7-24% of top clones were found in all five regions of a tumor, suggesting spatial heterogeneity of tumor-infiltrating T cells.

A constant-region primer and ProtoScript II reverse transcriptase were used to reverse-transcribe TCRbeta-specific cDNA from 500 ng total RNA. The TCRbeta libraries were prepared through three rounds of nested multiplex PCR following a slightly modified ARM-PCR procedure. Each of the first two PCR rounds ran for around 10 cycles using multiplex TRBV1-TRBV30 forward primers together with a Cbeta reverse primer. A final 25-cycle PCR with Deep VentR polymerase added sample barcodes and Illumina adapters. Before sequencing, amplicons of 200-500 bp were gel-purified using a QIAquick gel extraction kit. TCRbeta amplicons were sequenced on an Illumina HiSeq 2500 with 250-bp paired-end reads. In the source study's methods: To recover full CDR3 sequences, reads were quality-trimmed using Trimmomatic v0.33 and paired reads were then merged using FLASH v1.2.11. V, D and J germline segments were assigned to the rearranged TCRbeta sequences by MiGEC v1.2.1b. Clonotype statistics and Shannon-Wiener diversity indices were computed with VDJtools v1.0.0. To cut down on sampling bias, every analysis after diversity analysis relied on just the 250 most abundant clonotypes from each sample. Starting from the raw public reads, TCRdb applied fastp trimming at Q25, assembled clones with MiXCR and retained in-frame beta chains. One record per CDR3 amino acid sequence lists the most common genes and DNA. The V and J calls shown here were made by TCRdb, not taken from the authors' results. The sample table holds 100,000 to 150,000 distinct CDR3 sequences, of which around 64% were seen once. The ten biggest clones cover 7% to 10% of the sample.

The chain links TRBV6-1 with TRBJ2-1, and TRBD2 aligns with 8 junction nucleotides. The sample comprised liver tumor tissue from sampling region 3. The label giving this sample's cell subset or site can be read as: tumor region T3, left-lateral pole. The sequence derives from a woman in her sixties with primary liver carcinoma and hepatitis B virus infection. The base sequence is TGTGTCAGCTCCGAGCGGGGGAGCTCCTTCAATGAGCAGTTCTTC. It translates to CVSSERGSSFNEQFF.